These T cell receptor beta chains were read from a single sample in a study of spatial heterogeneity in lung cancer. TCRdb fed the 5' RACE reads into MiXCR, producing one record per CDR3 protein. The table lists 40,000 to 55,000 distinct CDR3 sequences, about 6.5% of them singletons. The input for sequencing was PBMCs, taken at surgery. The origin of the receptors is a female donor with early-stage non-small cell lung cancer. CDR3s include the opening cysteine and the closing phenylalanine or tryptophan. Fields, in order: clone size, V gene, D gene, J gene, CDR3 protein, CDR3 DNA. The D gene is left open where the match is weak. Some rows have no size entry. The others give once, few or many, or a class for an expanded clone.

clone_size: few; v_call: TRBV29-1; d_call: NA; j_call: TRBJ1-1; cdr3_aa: CSVGGAWGTEAFF; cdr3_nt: TGCAGCGTCGGGGGGGCCTGGGGCACTGAAGCTTTCTTT
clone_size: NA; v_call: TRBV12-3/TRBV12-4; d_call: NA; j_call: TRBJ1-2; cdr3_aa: CASSRRQNNYGYTF; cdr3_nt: TGTGCCAGCAGTAGGCGACAGAATAACTATGGCTACACCTTC
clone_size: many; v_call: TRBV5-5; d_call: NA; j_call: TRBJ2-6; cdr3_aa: CASSPDWRSGANVLTF; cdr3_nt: TGTGCCAGCAGCCCGGACTGGCGCTCTGGGGCCAACGTCCTGACTTTC
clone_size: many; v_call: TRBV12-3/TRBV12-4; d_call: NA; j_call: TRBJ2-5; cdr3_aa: CASSPQRGGETQYF; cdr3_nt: TGTGCCAGCAGCCCTCAGAGGGGCGGGGAGACCCAGTACTTC
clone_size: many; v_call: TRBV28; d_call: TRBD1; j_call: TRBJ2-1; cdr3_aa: CASSFPGTGEGKFSYNEQFF; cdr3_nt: TGTGCCAGCAGTTTCCCTGGGACAGGGGAGGGAAAATTCTCCTACAATGAGCAGTTCTTC
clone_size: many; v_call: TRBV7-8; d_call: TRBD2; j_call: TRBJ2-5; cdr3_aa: CASTEYGGAGETQYF; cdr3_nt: TGTGCCAGCACCGAGTACGGGGGGGCCGGAGAGACCCAGTACTTC
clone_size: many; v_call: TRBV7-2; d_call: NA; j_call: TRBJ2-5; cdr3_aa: CASSLGRGQETQYF; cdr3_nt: TGTGCCAGCAGCTTAGGGCGGGGCCAAGAGACCCAGTACTTC
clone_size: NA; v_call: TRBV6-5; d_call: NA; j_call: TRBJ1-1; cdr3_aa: CASSYSRGWTTEAFF; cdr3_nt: TGTGCCAGCAGTTACTCGAGGGGCTGGACCACTGAAGCTTTCTTT
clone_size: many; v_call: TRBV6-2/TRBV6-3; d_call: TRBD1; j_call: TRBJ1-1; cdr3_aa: CASRDRGTDTEAFF; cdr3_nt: TGTGCCAGCAGGGACAGGGGAACGGACACTGAAGCTTTCTTT
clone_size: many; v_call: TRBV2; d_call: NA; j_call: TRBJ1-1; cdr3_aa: CASSVRGNMNTEAFF; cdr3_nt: TGTGCCAGCAGTGTGCGGGGAAACATGAACACTGAAGCTTTCTTT
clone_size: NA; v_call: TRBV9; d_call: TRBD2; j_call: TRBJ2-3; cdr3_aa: CASNGGGTDTQYF; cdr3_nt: TGTGCCAGCAACGGCGGGGGGACAGATACGCAGTATTTT
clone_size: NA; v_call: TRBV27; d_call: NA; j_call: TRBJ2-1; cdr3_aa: CASSLSINEQFF; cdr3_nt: TGTGCCAGCAGTTTATCGATAAATGAGCAGTTCTTC
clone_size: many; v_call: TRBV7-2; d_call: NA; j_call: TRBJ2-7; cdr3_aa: CASSLTAPYEQYF; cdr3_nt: TGTGCCAGCAGCTTAACCGCCCCCTACGAGCAGTACTTC
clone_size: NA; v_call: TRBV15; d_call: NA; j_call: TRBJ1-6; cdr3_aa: CATSSRANSPLHF; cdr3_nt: TGTGCCACCAGCAGCCGAGCTAATTCACCCCTCCACTTT
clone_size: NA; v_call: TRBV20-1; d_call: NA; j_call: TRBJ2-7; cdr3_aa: CSAIESTGRPYEQYF; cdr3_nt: TGCAGTGCTATAGAATCTACAGGGCGTCCATACGAGCAGTACTTC
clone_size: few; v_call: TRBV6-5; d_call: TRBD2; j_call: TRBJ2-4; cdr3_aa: CASSYRELAGAAKNIQYF; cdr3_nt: TGTGCCAGCAGTTACCGGGAACTAGCGGGAGCAGCCAAAAACATTCAGTACTTC
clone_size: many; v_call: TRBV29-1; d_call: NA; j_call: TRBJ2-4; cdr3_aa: CSVAPGSLNIQYF; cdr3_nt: TGCAGCGTTGCCCCGGGCAGCCTAAACATTCAGTACTTC
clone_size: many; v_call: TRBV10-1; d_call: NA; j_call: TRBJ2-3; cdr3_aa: CASVSESTDTQYF; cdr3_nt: TGCGCCAGCGTTTCAGAGAGCACAGATACGCAGTATTTT
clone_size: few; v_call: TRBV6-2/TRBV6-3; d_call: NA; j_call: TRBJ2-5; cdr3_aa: CASSYRAGFGEETQYF; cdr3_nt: TGTGCCAGCAGTTACCGCGCCGGGTTTGGTGAAGAGACCCAGTACTTC
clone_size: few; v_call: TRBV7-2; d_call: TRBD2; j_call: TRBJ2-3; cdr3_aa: CASSLGTSSGTQYF; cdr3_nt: TGTGCCAGCAGCTTAGGGACTAGCAGCGGTACGCAGTATTTT
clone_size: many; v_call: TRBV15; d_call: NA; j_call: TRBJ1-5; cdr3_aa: CATSSVTGQPQHF; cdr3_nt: TGTGCCACCAGCAGCGTAACTGGGCAGCCCCAGCATTTT
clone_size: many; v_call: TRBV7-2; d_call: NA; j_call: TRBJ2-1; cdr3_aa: CASSLGVPSSYNEQFF; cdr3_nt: TGTGCCAGCAGCTTAGGGGTGCCCAGCTCCTACAATGAGCAGTTCTTC
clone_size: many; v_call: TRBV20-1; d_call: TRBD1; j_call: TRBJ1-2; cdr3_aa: CSAGTGDNYGYTF; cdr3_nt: TGCAGTGCCGGGACAGGGGATAACTATGGCTACACCTTC
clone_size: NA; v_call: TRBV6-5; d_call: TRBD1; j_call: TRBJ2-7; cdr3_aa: CASSPNLGQGYEQYF; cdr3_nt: TGTGCCAGCAGCCCGAACCTCGGACAGGGCTACGAGCAGTACTTC
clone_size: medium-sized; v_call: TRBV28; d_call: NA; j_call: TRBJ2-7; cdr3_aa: CASSPGGSYEQYF; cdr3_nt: TGTGCCAGCAGCCCCGGCGGCTCCTACGAGCAGTACTTC
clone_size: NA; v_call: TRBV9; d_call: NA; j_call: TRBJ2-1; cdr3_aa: CASSAQVHNEQFF; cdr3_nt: TGTGCCAGCAGCGCTCAGGTCCACAATGAGCAGTTCTTC
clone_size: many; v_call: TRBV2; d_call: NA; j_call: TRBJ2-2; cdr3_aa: CASSYRGGGAGELFF; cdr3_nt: TGTGCCAGCAGTTACAGGGGCGGGGGCGCCGGGGAGCTGTTTTTT
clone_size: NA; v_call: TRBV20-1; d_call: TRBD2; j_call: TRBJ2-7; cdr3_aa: CSARESSGPGEQYF; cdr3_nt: TGCAGTGCTAGGGAGTCTAGCGGGCCAGGGGAGCAGTACTTC
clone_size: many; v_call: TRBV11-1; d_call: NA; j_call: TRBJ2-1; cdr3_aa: CASSSLLLDNEQFF; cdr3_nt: TGTGCCAGCAGCTCCCTCCTACTTGACAATGAGCAGTTCTTC
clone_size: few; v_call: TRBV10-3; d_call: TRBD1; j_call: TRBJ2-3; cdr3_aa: CAISDPGQASTDTQYF; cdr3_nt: TGTGCCATCAGTGACCCGGGACAGGCCAGCACAGATACGCAGTATTTT
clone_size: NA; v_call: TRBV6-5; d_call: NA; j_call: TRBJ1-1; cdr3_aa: CASSYQGTGTEAFF; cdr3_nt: TGTGCCAGCAGTTATCAGGGGACGGGAACTGAAGCTTTCTTT
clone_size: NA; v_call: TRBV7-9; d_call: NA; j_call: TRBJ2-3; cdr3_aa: CASSLANPSTDTQYF; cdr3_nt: TGTGCCAGCAGCTTAGCGAACCCCAGCACAGATACGCAGTATTTT
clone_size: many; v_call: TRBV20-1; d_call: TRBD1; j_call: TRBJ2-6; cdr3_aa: CSAPDRGSGANVLTF; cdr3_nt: TGCAGTGCTCCCGACAGGGGCTCTGGGGCCAACGTCCTGACTTTC
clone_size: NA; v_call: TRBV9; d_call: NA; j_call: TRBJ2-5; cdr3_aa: CASSAGRPPETQYF; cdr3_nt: TGTGCCAGCAGCGCCGGACGGCCGCCAGAGACCCAGTACTTC
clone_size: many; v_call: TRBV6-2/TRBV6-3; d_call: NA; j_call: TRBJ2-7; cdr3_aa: CASSYREGYAYYEQYF; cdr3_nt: TGTGCCAGCAGTTACCGCGAGGGATATGCCTATTACGAGCAGTACTTC
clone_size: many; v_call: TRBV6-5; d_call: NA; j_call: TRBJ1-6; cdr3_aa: CASLPPGYNSPLHF; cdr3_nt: TGTGCCAGCCTCCCTCCAGGGTATAATTCACCCCTCCACTTT
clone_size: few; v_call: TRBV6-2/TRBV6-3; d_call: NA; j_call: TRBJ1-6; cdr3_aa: CASSYSERMNSPLHF; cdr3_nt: TGTGCCAGCAGTTACTCGGAACGAATGAATTCACCCCTCCACTTT
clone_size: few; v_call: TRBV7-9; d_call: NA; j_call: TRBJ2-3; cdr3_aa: CASSLEGLGTQYF; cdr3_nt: TGTGCCAGCAGCTTAGAAGGGCTCGGCACGCAGTATTTT
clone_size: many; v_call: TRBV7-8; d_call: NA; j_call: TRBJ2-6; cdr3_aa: CASSYRQAYSGANVLTF; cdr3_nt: TGTGCCAGCAGCTATCGACAGGCATACTCTGGGGCCAACGTCCTGACTTTC